These 21 T cell receptor beta chains came from one sample sequenced in a study of monozygotic twins with inflammatory bowel disease. TCRdb re-called the 5' RACE reads and catalogs CDR3 proteins one per entry, DNA excluded. This listing includes 120,000 to 150,000 distinct CDR3 sequences. Sequencing was done on a sample of blood. These TCRs come from a human donor with ulcerative colitis or Crohn's disease, or a healthy co-twin of an affected twin (not recorded which).

V is TRBV10-2 and J is TRBJ2-6. The CDR3 is 16 amino acids. Per germline, CDR1 WSHSY and CDR2 SAAADI. The CDR3 region is CATTGVGATGANVLTF.

The gene calls are TRBV20-1 and TRBJ2-3; lacking DNA, the TRBD2 call made by TCRdb goes unchecked. Germline V gives CDR1 DFQATT, CDR2 SNEGSKA (reference sequence). This CDR3 spans 12 amino acids. The CDR3 sequence: CSAKRPGGTQYF.

The chain links TRBV7-2 to TRBJ2-7; TCRdb lists TRBD2, though no DNA is available to test this call. This CDR3 spans 14 amino acids. CDR1 is SGHTA, CDR2 FQGNSA, per germline. CDR3 amino acids: CASSLGGLTYEQYF. Based on the CDR3 plus reference TRBV7-2 and TRBJ2-7, the full variable domain is GAGVSQSPSNKVTEKGKDVELRCDPISGHTALYWYRQSLGQGLEFLIYFQGNSAPDKSGLPSDRFSAERTGGSVSTLTIQRTQQEDSAVYLCASSLGGLTYEQYFGPGTRLTVT.

This chain links TRBV5-1 with TRBJ2-7; TCRdb lists TRBD1, though no DNA is available to test this call. CDR3 length equals 14 residues. Germline V gives CDR1 SGHRS, CDR2 YFSETQ. CDR3 protein: CASSEDSLPYEQYF.

The chain carries TRBV7-9 and TRBJ1-3; TCRdb returns TRBD1, unconfirmable since there is no DNA. The germline V gene encodes CDR1 SEHNR and CDR2 FQNEAQ (reference sequence). The CDR3 is 15 amino acids. The CDR3 reads CASSLAEGSGNTIYF.

J is TRBJ1-6 and V is TRBV12-3 or TRBV12-4; TCRdb's D call, TRBD1, is unchecked because there is no DNA. The CDR3 is made up of 15 amino acids. The CDR3 is CASSSTRVYNSPLHF.

The V gene is TRBV9, the J gene TRBJ1-6; TCRdb's D gene call, TRBD1, goes unchecked for lack of DNA. This CDR3 has 14 residues. Looked up from germline, CDR1 is SGDLS and CDR2 is YYNGEE. The CDR3: CASSVKDTTSPLHF.

The chain recombines TRBV7-9 with TRBJ1-1; no DNA is available, so the TRBD1 call from TCRdb remains unchecked. The germline gives CDR1 SEHNR, CDR2 FQNEAQ (reference sequence). The CDR3 totals 15 residues. The CDR3 sequence is CASSLDPRDGTEAFF.

The V and J genes are TRBV19 and TRBJ2-7. This CDR3 has 14 residues. Germline loops: CDR1 LNHDA, CDR2 SQIVND (reference sequence). The CDR3 loop reads CASSIFGATYEQYF.

The chain carries TRBV9 and TRBJ1-4. The CDR3 spans 14 residues. Germline V lookup: CDR1 SGDLS, CDR2 YYNGEE. CDR3 loop: CDSSRDLRGEKLCF.

The chain links TRBV20-1 to TRBJ2-7; TCRdb returns TRBD1, unconfirmable since there is no DNA. Germline CDR1 DFQATT, CDR2 SNEGSKA (reference sequence). This CDR3 spans 13 amino acids. CDR3 protein: CSAIFGGSYEQYF.

The V call is TRBV20-1, the J call TRBJ2-1; the D call of TRBD1 rests on TCRdb alone, since no DNA is present to check it. This CDR3 spans 13 amino acids. Germline CDR1 DFQATT, CDR2 SNEGSKA (reference sequence). CDR3 loop: CSAREGGYNEQFF.

The rearrangement links TRBV7-9 to TRBJ2-7. CDR1 and CDR2 from the germline V gene are SEHNR and FQNEAQ (reference sequence). The CDR3 sequence is 13 residues long. The CDR3 is CASSLDVRYEQYF.

The genes are TRBV20-1 and TRBJ2-3; the TCRdb D gene call, TRBD1, has no DNA to confirm it. This CDR3 is 16 amino acids long. Germline loops: CDR1 DFQATT, CDR2 SNEGSKA (reference sequence). The CDR3 here is CSAYQRGGPSTDTQYF.

V gene TRBV11-1 combines with J gene TRBJ1-1; TCRdb picks TRBD1, but there is no DNA to check that call. The germline CDR1 and CDR2 sequences are SGHAT and FQDESV (reference sequence). This CDR3 comprises 18 residues. The CDR3 spells CASSSRALRTGLNTEAFF.

CDR3 loop: CASSFRRPQETQYF. V and J are TRBV12-3 or TRBV12-4 and TRBJ2-5. The CDR3 totals 14 residues.

The genes are TRBV9 and TRBJ2-3; TCRdb reports TRBD1, a call that lacks DNA to check it against. The germline V gene has CDR1 SGDLS and CDR2 YYNGEE. This CDR3 comprises 14 residues. The CDR3 is CASSFGTITDTQYF.

V is TRBV20-1 and J is TRBJ2-5; the D call from TCRdb, TRBD2, cannot be confirmed without DNA. The CDR3 contains 14 residues. CDR1 and CDR2 (germline): DFQATT, SNEGSKA (reference sequence). The CDR3 is CSARPSRVGMAQYF.

V and J are TRBV7-2 and TRBJ2-7; TCRdb's D call, TRBD1, is unchecked because there is no DNA. The CDR3 loop spans 13 amino acids. Germline V lookup: CDR1 SGHTA, CDR2 FQGNSA. The CDR3 loop is CASSFGTDYEQYF. Full variable domain (remainder filled in from reference TRBV7-2 and TRBJ2-7): GAGVSQSPSNKVTEKGKDVELRCDPISGHTALYWYRQSLGQGLEFLIYFQGNSAPDKSGLPSDRFSAERTGGSVSTLTIQRTQQEDSAVYLCASSFGTDYEQYFGPGTRLTVT.

The chain has TRBV5-1 and TRBJ2-7; TCRdb picks TRBD2, but there is no DNA to check that call. The CDR3 length is 15 residues. The germline V gene has CDR1 SGHRS and CDR2 YFSETQ. CDR3 sequence: CASSLVGGPSYEQYF.

The J gene is TRBJ2-2, the V gene TRBV5-1; TCRdb lists TRBD1, though no DNA is available to test this call. The CDR3 is made up of 15 amino acids. Germline V gene data show CDR1 as SGHRS and CDR2 as YFSETQ. The CDR3 spells CASSPTWGPTGELFF.